This T cell receptor (beta chain) was recovered during a study of blood T cell repertoires in COVID-19. CDR1 SGHAT and CDR2 FQNNGV come from the germline V gene. V dropped 5 bases and J dropped 4; count of bases not matched to a gene: 16. This CDR3 comprises 17 residues. Libraries were prepared by immunoSEQ multiplex PCR; TCRdb keeps only in-frame clonotypes and omits some of them. The sample consists of under 95,000 clones, under 85% of them appearing once. V usage is TRBV11-2 and J usage is TRBJ2-5; 7 bases fit TRBD1. Sequenced sample: peripheral blood. The clonotype comes from an older man with acute or convalescent COVID-19. The CDR3 here is CASSHIKSGGRGETQYF. As DNA, the CDR3 is TGTGCCAGCAGCCATATTAAGTCAGGGGGTCGGGGAGAGACCCAGTACTTC.